This T cell receptor (beta chain) is drawn from a study of shared clonotypes between healthy human individuals. Overall study findings and caveats: Shared across a handful of donors were around 5% of the naive CD4 clonotypes.

The J segment lost 3 bases and the V segment lost 4 bases, leaving 3 bases of the junction unmatched. The CDR3 has 14 residues. Germline-derived CDR1 and CDR2 are SGHRS and YFSETQ. For this clone: Its antigen remains unknown. This CDR3 is also generated by other DNA sequences in the sample.

For each subset, genomic DNA was distributed in equal portions over several immunoSEQ plates. When replicate PCRs were run on sorted subsets, they used around 0.2 ug DNA, about 30,000 T cell genomes. TCRdb's copy holds only in-frame clones and misses some; the assay was immunoSEQ multiplex PCR. The sample carries 550,000 to 700,000 clones, around 73% recorded once. Sequenced sample: memory CD4+ T cells sorted from blood. The subset is: CD45RA-negative fraction. The sequence derives from a woman aged 30 to 39 in good health. V and J are TRBV5-1 and TRBJ2-1; 8 bases match TRBD1. For the CDR3, the DNA is TGCGCCAGCAGCCTCGGACAGGGCTACAATGAGCAGTTCTTC. It specifies CASSLGQGYNEQFF.